The next 7 T cell receptor beta chains were all read from a single sample in a study of T cell responses to AZD1222 COVID-19 vaccine. Libraries were prepared by immunoSEQ multiplex PCR; TCRdb keeps only in-frame clonotypes and omits some of them. The table shows around 130,000 clones, with around nine tenths occurring only once. This sample comprised peripheral blood, obtained 28 days after the second AZD1222 dose. These receptor sequences come from an adult who received the AZD1222 COVID-19 vaccine.

This sequence joins TRBV13 and TRBJ2-3; possibly TRBD1 or TRBD2 for D (6 bases each). The germline gives CDR1 PRHDT, CDR2 FYEKMQ (reference sequence). Trimming removed 2 bases from V and 0 bases from J, with 12 bases in between. The CDR3 length is 16 residues. For the CDR3, the DNA is TGTGCCAGCAGCTTACGAGGGGGGCGTAGCACAGATACGCAGTATTTT. Translating it yields CASSLRGGRSTDTQYF.

The chain has TRBV7-3 and TRBJ2-1; D is perhaps TRBD1 or TRBD2 (5 bases each). The germline V gene has CDR1 SGHTA and CDR2 FQGTGA. CDR3 length: 16 amino acids. Trimming cost V 2 bases and J 3 bases, with 14 bases left between them. CDR3 protein: CASSLLADSYYNEQFF. CDR3 DNA sequence: TGTGCCAGCAGCTTACTAGCCGACAGTTACTACAATGAGCAGTTCTTC.

The chain couples TRBV2 to TRBJ2-7, with 8 nucleotides matching TRBD1. The germline gives CDR1 SNHLY, CDR2 FYNNEI. CDR3 length: 13 amino acids. Trimming removed 5 bases from V and 2 bases from J; junction bases left unmatched: 2. The DNA for the CDR3 is TGTGCCAGCAGTACGGACAGGGCCTACGAGCAGTACTTC. The encoded protein is CASSTDRAYEQYF.

The chain employs TRBV30 and TRBJ2-1; 8 bases are shared with TRBD2. The J segment lost 9 bases and the V segment lost 2 bases, leaving 15 bases of the junction unmatched. This CDR3 is built from 16 residues. The germline V gene encodes CDR1 GTSNPN and CDR2 SVGIG (reference sequence). CDR3 sequence (DNA): TGTGCCTGGAGTCACGGAATGGCGGGGGGCGTCGGTGAGCAGTTCTTC. Its protein product is CAWSHGMAGGVGEQFF.

V and J are TRBV20-1 and TRBJ1-1; D gene unclear. The CDR3 contains 8 residues. From germline, CDR1 is DFQATT and CDR2 SNEGSKA (reference sequence). Trimming pared 3 bases from V and 7 bases from J, leaving 0 bases between. In DNA form, the CDR3 reads TGCAGTGCTAGTGAAGCTTTCTTT. The encoded protein is CSASEAFF.

The V call is TRBV11-2, the J call TRBJ1-1; D not resolved. The germline gives CDR1 SGHAT, CDR2 FQNNGV. V lost 5 bases, J lost 2 bases, and 9 bases lay in between. The CDR3 covers 13 residues. Written as DNA, the CDR3 is TGTGCCAGCAGCCCCGGACCCAACACTGAAGCTTTCTTT. The encoded protein is CASSPGPNTEAFF.

The chain has TRBV2 and TRBJ2-1; TRBD1 agrees at 9 bases. Germline V gives CDR1 SNHLY, CDR2 FYNNEI. J lost 4 bases, V lost 3 bases, and 4 bases had no gene match. The CDR3 has 15 residues. In DNA form, the CDR3 reads TGTGCCAGCAGTGAGGACAGGGGACGGTACAATGAGCAGTTCTTC. This sequence encodes CASSEDRGRYNEQFF.